This TCR beta chain was identified in a study of OX40 agonist ivuxolimab in advanced cancers. Study-level background: Earlier treatment with anti-PD-1, anti-PD-L1 or anti-CTLA-4 was permitted, and around 36% had received some.

The length of the CDR3 is 13 residues. Per germline, CDR1 SGHRS and CDR2 YFSETQ. Trimming shortened V by 1 base and J by 1 base, and 5 bases separated the two germline ends. Libraries were prepared by immunoSEQ multiplex PCR; TCRdb keeps only in-frame clonotypes and omits some of them. The table lists 92,000 or so clones, approximately 90% of them singletons. For this clone: The antigen remains unidentified.

General study points: CD4+ T cells averaged fewer expanded clones than CD8+ T cells. At 0.1 to 3.0 mg/kg and by week 6, CD4+ and CD8+ T cells in the blood had expanded clonally.

The receptor comes from an adult with an advanced solid tumor such as melanoma, head and neck, liver or kidney cancer. The specimen comprised CD4+ or CD8+ T cells sorted from blood, sampled in a trial of the OX40 agonist ivuxolimab. The V call is TRBV5-1, the J call TRBJ1-1; D unresolved. As DNA, the CDR3 is TGCGCCAGCAGCTTGAAGGGGAACACTGAAGCTTTCTTT. Its protein product is CASSLKGNTEAFF.